This is a list of T cell receptor beta chains from one sample in a study of siplizumab effects on memory and regulatory T cells. The data were produced by immunoSEQ multiplex PCR, yet TCRdb's version contains in-frame clones alone and is incomplete. The data hold about 110,000 clones, with under 95% observed a single time. What was sequenced was CD4+ T cells sorted from blood. All receptors derive from a human donor in good health. The CDR3 runs from the conserved cysteine through the conserved F or W. D genes are given only for firm matches. Where a row states a size, it is once, few, many or the class of an expanded clone; other rows omit it.

d_gene	j_gene	v_gene	abundance	CDR3nt	CDR3aa
-	TRBJ2-7	TRBV6-5	-	TGTGCCAGCAGCCAAGCGGGCAGACACTACGAGCAGTACTTC	CASSQAGRHYEQYF
-	TRBJ2-3	TRBV7-2	-	TGTGCCAGCAGCTTTCGAGTTGCAGGAGATACGCAGTATTTT	CASSFRVAGDTQYF
-	TRBJ2-1	TRBV10-3	-	TGTGCCATCAGTGGGAACGGGAACGGTAACAATGAGCAGTTCTTC	CAISGNGNGNNEQFF
TRBD2	TRBJ2-1	TRBV4-1	-	TGCGCCAGCAGCCAAGCCCCGGGACTAGGGGACAATGAGCAGTTCTTC	CASSQAPGLGDNEQFF
TRBD2	TRBJ2-5	TRBV11-2	-	TGTGCCAGCAGCCCCAGACTAGCGGGGGGCCAAGAGACCCAGTACTTC	CASSPRLAGGQETQYF
-	TRBJ2-2	TRBV7-6	-	TGTGCCAGCAGCTTACGACAGAACACCGGGGAGCTGTTTTTT	CASSLRQNTGELFF
-	TRBJ2-3	TRBV4-2	once	TGTGCCAGCAGCCAAGAACGGATTTCGGATACGCAGTATTTT	CASSQERISDTQYF
TRBD1	TRBJ1-1	TRBV9	-	TGTGCCAGCAGCGTAGATGGGACAGGGGGATCTGAAGCTTTCTTT	CASSVDGTGGSEAFF
TRBD2	TRBJ2-1	TRBV5-1	-	TGCGCCAGCAGCTCCCGGGTTCTAGCGGGGGGCTACAATGAGCAGTTCTTC	CASSSRVLAGGYNEQFF
-	TRBJ1-2	TRBV5-4	few	TGTGCCAGCAGCCGGGACTCGGGTGGCTACACCTTC	CASSRDSGGYTF
TRBD2	TRBJ2-3	TRBV5-1	-	TGCGCCAGCAGCCCGGAGAATAGCGGGAGAGCTACGCAGTATTTT	CASSPENSGRATQYF
-	TRBJ2-5	TRBV7-9	-	TGTGCCAGCAGCTTTAGTTCGGGGAGTGCGAAGACCCAGTACTTC	CASSFSSGSAKTQYF
TRBD1	TRBJ1-2	TRBV6-1	-	TGTGCCAGCAGTGGACAGGGCTTCTATGGCTACACCTTC	CASSGQGFYGYTF
-	TRBJ2-2	TRBV29-1	few	TGCAGCGCGCGTACAGGAGGAACCGGGGAGCTGTTTTTT	CSARTGGTGELFF
-	TRBJ2-3	TRBV6-5	-	TGTGCCAGCAGTTACTCCAACAGTTTCACAGATACGCAGTATTTT	CASSYSNSFTDTQYF
-	TRBJ1-2	TRBV2	-	TGTGCCAGCAGTGATCAAGGGAGCCCAAACTATGGCTACACCTTC	CASSDQGSPNYGYTF
TRBD2	TRBJ2-7	TRBV5-1	-	TGCGCCAGCAGCTTGGCGGCTAGCGGGAGGGCAAACGAGCAGTACTTC	CASSLAASGRANEQYF
-	TRBJ1-5	TRBV7-2	-	TGTGCCAGCAGCCGTACGTGGGGCGGCGGTCAGCCCCAGCATTTT	CASSRTWGGGQPQHF
-	TRBJ2-5	TRBV1	-	TGCACCAGCAGCCAAGATGCGGGGGGGGAGCGGTTTCGAGAGACCCAGTACTTC	CTSSQDAGGERFRETQYF
-	TRBJ2-2	TRBV30	-	TGTGCCTGGGGACGAAGGACTACCACCGGGGAGCTGTTTTTT	CAWGRRTTTGELFF
TRBD1	TRBJ2-3	TRBV7-2	once	TGTGCCAGCAGCTTAGTCGGTGGGACAGGGGCAGATACGCAGTATTTT	CASSLVGGTGADTQYF
-	TRBJ2-6	TRBV4-1	-	TGCGCCAGCAGCCAAGGGGGGGCTGGGGCCAACGTCCTGACTTTC	CASSQGGAGANVLTF
TRBD2	TRBJ2-7	TRBV5-1	-	TGCGCCACCAGACCGGGACTAGCTTCCTACGAGCAGTACTTC	CATRPGLASYEQYF
TRBD1	TRBJ1-2	TRBV30	-	TGTGCCTCCCGCAGGGACAGGGGTATTAGTGGCTATGGCTACACCTTC	CASRRDRGISGYGYTF
-	TRBJ2-3	TRBV11-3	-	TGTGCCAGCAGCTTAGCGGCTTTCACAGATACGCAGTATTTT	CASSLAAFTDTQYF
TRBD2	TRBJ2-5	TRBV2	once	TGTGCCAGCCCCGGGTCCGGGAGGGCCGAGGAGACCCAGTACTTC	CASPGSGRAEETQYF
-	TRBJ2-3	TRBV7-2	-	TGTGCCAGCAGCCTCACCGTGGCAGATACGCAGTATTTT	CASSLTVADTQYF